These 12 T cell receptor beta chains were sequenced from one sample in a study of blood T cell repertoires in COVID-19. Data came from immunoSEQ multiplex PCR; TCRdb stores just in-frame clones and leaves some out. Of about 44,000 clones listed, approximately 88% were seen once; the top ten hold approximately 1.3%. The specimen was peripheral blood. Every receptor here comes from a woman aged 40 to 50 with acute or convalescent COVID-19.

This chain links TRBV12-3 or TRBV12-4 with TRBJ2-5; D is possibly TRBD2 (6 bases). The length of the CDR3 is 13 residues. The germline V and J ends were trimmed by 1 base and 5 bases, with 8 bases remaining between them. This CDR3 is CASSLGRGETQYF. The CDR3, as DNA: TGTGCCAGCAGTTTAGGCCGGGGGGAGACCCAGTACTTC.

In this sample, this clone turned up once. CDR3 coding DNA: TGTGCCAGCAGCCAAGATGGGGACACCAGGGGCTACACCTTC. It translates to CASSQDGDTRGYTF. The chain uses TRBV4-2 and TRBJ1-2, with D maybe TRBD1 (6 bases). Germline loops: CDR1 LGHNA, CDR2 YNFKEQ. The V end lost 0 bases, the J end lost 8 bases, and 13 bases lay between the germline ends. The CDR3 runs to 14 residues.

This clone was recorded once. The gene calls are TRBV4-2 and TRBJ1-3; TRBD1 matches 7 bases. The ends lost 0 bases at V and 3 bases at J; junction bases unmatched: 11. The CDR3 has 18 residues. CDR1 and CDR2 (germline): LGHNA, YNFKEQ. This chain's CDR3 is CASSQDWAKGARGNTIYF. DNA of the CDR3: TGTGCCAGCAGCCAAGATTGGGCTAAGGGGGCTCGTGGAAACACCATATATTTT.

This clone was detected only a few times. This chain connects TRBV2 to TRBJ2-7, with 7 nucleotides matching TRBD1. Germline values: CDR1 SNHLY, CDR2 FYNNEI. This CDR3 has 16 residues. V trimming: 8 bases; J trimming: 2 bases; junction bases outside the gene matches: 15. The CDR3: CASHEASRQGTYEQYF. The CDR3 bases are TGTGCCAGCCACGAAGCGAGTCGACAGGGAACCTACGAGCAGTACTTC.

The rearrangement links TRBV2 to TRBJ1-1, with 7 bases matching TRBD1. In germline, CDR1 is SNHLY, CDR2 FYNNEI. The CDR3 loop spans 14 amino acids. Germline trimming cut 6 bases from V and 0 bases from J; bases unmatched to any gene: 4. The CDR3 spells CASRNRGMNTEAFF. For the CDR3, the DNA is TGTGCCAGCAGGAACAGGGGTATGAACACTGAAGCTTTCTTT.

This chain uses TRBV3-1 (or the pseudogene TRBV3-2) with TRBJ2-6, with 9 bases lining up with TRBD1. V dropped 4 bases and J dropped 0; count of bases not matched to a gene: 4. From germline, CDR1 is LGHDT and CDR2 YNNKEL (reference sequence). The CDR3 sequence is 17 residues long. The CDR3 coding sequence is TGTGCCAGCAGCCTCAACAGGGGGCTCTCTGGGGCCAACGTCCTGACTTTC. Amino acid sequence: CASSLNRGLSGANVLTF.

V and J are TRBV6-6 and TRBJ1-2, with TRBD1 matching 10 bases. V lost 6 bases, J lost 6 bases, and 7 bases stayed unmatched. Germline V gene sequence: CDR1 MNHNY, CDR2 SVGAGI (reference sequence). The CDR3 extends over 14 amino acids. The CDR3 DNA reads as TGTGCCAGCAGCCCTGGGACAGGGGTGCATGGCTACACCTTC. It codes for CASSPGTGVHGYTF.

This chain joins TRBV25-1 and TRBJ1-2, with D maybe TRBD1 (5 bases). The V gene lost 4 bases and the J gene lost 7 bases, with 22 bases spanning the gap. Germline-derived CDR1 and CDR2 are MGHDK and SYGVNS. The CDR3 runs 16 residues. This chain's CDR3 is CASSALTGGASGGYTF. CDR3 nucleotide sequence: TGTGCCAGCAGTGCGTTGACGGGGGGTGCAAGTGGTGGCTACACCTTC.

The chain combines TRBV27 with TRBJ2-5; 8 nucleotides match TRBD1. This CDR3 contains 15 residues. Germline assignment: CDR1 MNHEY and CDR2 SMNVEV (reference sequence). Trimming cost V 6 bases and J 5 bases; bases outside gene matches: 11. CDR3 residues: CASRSYQGAGETQYF. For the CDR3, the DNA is TGTGCCAGCAGATCGTACCAGGGGGCTGGGGAGACCCAGTACTTC.

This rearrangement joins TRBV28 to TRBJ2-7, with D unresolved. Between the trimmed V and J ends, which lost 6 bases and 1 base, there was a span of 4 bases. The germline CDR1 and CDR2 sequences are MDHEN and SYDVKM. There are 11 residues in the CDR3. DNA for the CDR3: TGTGCCAGCAGGAGGTCCTACGAGCAGTACTTC. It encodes CASRRSYEQYF.

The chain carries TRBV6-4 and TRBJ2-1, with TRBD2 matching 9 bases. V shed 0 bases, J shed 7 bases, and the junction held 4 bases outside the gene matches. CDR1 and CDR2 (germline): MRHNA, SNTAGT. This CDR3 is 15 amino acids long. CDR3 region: CASSDSAGGRNEQFF. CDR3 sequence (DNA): TGTGCCAGCAGTGACTCGGCGGGAGGGCGGAATGAGCAGTTCTTC.

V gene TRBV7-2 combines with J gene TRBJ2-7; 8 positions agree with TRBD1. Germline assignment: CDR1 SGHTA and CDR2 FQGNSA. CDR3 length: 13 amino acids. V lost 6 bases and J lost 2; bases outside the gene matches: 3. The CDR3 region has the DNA TGTGCCAGCAGACAGGGGGGCGCCTACGAGCAGTACTTC. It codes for CASRQGGAYEQYF. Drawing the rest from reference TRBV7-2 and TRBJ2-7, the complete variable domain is GAGVSQSPSNKVTEKGKDVELRCDPISGHTALYWYRQSLGQGLEFLIYFQGNSAPDKSGLPSDRFSAERTGGSVSTLTIQRTQQEDSAVYLCASRQGGAYEQYFGPGTRLTVT.